Following are 6 T cell receptor beta chains from one sample sequenced in a study of technical replicates of blood from a handful of donors. Some clones are missing from TCRdb's copy, which holds only in-frame ones; the method was immunoSEQ multiplex PCR. The sample has more than 65,000 clones, approximately 88% seen once; the top ten hold 4% to 5%. The source material was PBMCs. The receptors originated from a human donor in good health. Some clones in this sample may be carry-over from other donors' samples.

Here the CDR3 reads CATSRVSGSSYEQYF. The CDR3 DNA reads TGTGCCACCAGCAGAGTTTCCGGGAGCTCCTACGAGCAGTACTTC. The chain links TRBV15 to TRBJ2-7, with D possibly matching TRBD2 (6 bases). Germline CDR1 LNHNV, CDR2 YYDKDF (reference sequence). This CDR3 spans 15 amino acids. V lost 1 base to trimming and J lost 0 bases, with 10 bases between them.

Comment on this clone: A read error may produce the germline difference seen at one junction end. The rearrangement uses TRBV11-3 and TRBJ1-2, with 7 nucleotides matching TRBD1. The CDR3 covers 13 residues. Looked up from germline, CDR1 is SGHNT and CDR2 is YENEEA. This CDR3 is CASSLDGGTDMAF. The DNA for the CDR3 is TGTGCCAGCAGCTTAGATGGGGGGACAGATATGGCCTTC.

The genes are TRBV7-9 and TRBJ1-1; TRBD1 agrees at 10 bases. The J segment lost 4 bases and the V segment lost 6 bases, leaving 11 bases of the junction unmatched. The CDR3 has 16 amino acids. The germline CDR1 and CDR2 sequences are SEHNR and FQNEAQ (reference sequence). The DNA for the CDR3 is TGTGCCAGCAGTCTAGAGACAGGGGGCTTTCCCACTGAAGCTTTCTTT. Translation: CASSLETGGFPTEAFF.

Only a few counts were recorded for this clone. V gene TRBV2 combines with J gene TRBJ2-2; tentative D call: TRBD1 (5 bases). Trimming removed 4 bases from V and 0 bases from J, with 6 bases in between. The CDR3 is 14 amino acids. In germline, CDR1 is SNHLY, CDR2 FYNNEI. The CDR3 sequence is CASSARANTGELFF. DNA for the CDR3: TGTGCCAGCAGTGCCAGGGCGAACACCGGGGAGCTGTTTTTT.

The chain is built from TRBV4-3 and TRBJ1-1; the D is unclear. The germline CDR1 and CDR2 sequences are LGHNA and YSLEER. CDR3 length equals 13 residues. V was shortened by 0 bases and J by 5 bases, with 7 bases between the two germline ends. The CDR3 region has the DNA TGCGCCAGCAGCCAAGACATGAGGACTGAAGCTTTCTTT. This codes for CASSQDMRTEAFF.

The rearrangement joins TRBV14 to TRBJ1-5; the D is unclear. Trimming pared 1 base from V and 7 bases from J, leaving 5 bases between. The CDR3 runs 12 residues. Germline assignment: CDR1 SGHDN and CDR2 FVKESK. As DNA, the CDR3 is TGTGCCAGCAGCCAAGGGGAGCAGCCCCAGCATTTT. Translated: CASSQGEQPQHF.